The T cell receptor (beta chain) under discussion was sequenced for a study of blood T cell repertoires in COVID-19. This CDR3 spans 13 amino acids. Germline V gives CDR1 SQVTM, CDR2 ANQGSEA. Trimming removed 3 bases from V and 4 bases from J; junction bases left unmatched: 6. Sequencing used immunoSEQ multiplex PCR; TCRdb keeps in-frame clones, though not all of them. The table includes approximately 81,000 clones, about four fifths detected once. This clonotype was obtained from a human donor in a cohort sampled during active COVID-19. This chain uses TRBV29-1 with TRBJ2-7, with 7 nucleotides matching TRBD1. Material: peripheral blood. CDR3 sequence: CSVDIGGSYEQYF. CDR3 nucleotide sequence: TGCAGCGTTGATATAGGGGGCTCTTACGAGCAGTACTTC.